This paragraph reports one T cell receptor beta chain. Libraries were prepared by immunoSEQ multiplex PCR; TCRdb keeps only in-frame clonotypes and omits some of them. The top ten hold roughly 5% of the sample, which has roughly 25,000 clones, about 86% seen once. This sample is drawn from a study of ipilimumab plus nivolumab after autologous stem cell transplantation. The CDR3 contains 11 residues. Trimming took off 8 bases at V and 10 bases at J, with 11 bases between the two ends. Germline loops: CDR1 SGHAT, CDR2 FQNNGV. This chain links TRBV11-2 with TRBJ2-2; unclear D gene. This sequence originates from a male donor with diffuse large B-cell lymphoma. Sequencing used PBMCs, obtained in a trial of ipilimumab plus nivolumab as post-transplant consolidation. The CDR3 is CASEPRQELFF. As DNA, the CDR3 is TGTGCCAGCGAACCCAGACAGGAGCTGTTTTTT.